This T cell receptor (beta chain) is from a study of cytomegalovirus exposure and HLA in healthy donors. Primers: 60 Vbeta forward and 13 Jbeta reverse. Assay: immunoSEQ multiplex PCR; the TCRdb copy retains only in-frame clones and omits some. The sample contains approximately 150,000 clones, under 80% of which appear only once. Germline V gene lookup returns CDR1 SGHRS and CDR2 YFSETQ. V trimming: 5 bases; J trimming: 7 bases; junction bases outside the gene matches: 8. The CDR3 loop spans 14 amino acids. The receptor was derived from a human donor in good health. V is TRBV5-1 and J is TRBJ2-2, with 7 nucleotides matching TRBD2. The sample consisted of PBMCs. CDR3 loop: CASSIAGVSGELFF. CDR3 nucleotide sequence: TGCGCCAGCAGTATCGCGGGGGTGAGCGGGGAGCTGTTTTTT.